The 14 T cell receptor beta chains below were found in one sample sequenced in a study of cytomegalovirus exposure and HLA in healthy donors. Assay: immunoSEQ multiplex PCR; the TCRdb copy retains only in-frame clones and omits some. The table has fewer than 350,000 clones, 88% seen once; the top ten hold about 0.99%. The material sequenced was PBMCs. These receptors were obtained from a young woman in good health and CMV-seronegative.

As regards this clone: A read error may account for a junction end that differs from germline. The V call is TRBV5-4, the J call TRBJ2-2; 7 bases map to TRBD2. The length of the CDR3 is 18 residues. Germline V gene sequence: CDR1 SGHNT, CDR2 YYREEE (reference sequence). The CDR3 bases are TGTGCCAGCAACTTGGACGTTAGCGGGTACGGGAACACCGGGGAGCTGTTTTTT. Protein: CASNLDVSGYGNTGELFF.

CDR3 sequence: CASRAVNQPQHF. The CDR3 DNA reads as TGTGCCAGCAGGGCAGTTAATCAGCCCCAGCATTTT. The chain joins TRBV6-1 to TRBJ1-5; unclear D gene. V was trimmed by 6 bases and J by 4 bases, leaving 7 bases between them. This CDR3 has 12 amino acids. The germline gives CDR1 MNHNS, CDR2 SASEGT.

The CDR3 loop is CASSPQTSGNTRSYEQYF. CDR3 bases: TGCGCCAGCAGCCCCCAGACTAGCGGGAATACACGATCCTACGAGCAGTACTTC. The chain has TRBV5-1 and TRBJ2-7, with TRBD2 matching 11 bases. Germline CDR1 and CDR2: SGHRS and YFSETQ. The CDR3 has 18 residues. V shed 4 bases and J 1 base; nucleotides not matched to a gene: 13.

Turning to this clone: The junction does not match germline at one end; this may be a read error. The CDR3 DNA follows: TGTGCCAGCACCTTAAGTAGCTACGAGCAGTACTTC. Translation gives CASTLSSYEQYF. The chain is built from TRBV11-2 and TRBJ2-7; D remains unclear. CDR3 length: 12 amino acids. Germline CDR1 is SGHAT and CDR2 is FQNNGV.

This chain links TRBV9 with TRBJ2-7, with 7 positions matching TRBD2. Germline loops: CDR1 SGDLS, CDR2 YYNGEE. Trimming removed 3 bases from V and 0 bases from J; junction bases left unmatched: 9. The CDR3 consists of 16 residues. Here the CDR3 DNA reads TGTGCCAGCAGCGCCGCCGGGAGGAAGGGCTCCTACGAGCAGTACTTC. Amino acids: CASSAAGRKGSYEQYF.

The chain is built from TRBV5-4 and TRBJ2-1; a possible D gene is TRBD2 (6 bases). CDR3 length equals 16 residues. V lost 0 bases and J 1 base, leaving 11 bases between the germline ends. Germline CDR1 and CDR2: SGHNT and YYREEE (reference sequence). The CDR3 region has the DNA TGTGCCAGCAGCTTGGAGAGCGGGCGATCCTACAATGAGCAGTTCTTC. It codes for CASSLESGRSYNEQFF.

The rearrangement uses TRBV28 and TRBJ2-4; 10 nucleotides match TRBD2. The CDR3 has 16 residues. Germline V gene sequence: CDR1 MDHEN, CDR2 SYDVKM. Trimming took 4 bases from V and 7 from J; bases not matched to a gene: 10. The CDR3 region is CASSSQILAGVNIQYF. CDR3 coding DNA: TGTGCCAGCAGTTCCCAAATCCTAGCGGGAGTGAACATTCAGTACTTC.

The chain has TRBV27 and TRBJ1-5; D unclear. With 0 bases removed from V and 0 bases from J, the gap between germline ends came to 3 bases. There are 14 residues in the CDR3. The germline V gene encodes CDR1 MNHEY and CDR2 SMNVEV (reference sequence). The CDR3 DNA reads TGTGCCAGCAGTTTATCCTCTAGCAATCAGCCCCAGCATTTT. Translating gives CASSLSSSNQPQHF.

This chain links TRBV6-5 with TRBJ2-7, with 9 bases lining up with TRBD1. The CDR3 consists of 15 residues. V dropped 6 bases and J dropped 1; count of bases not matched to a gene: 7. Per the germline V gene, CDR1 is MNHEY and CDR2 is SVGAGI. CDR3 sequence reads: CASSQSGTGSYEQYF. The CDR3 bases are TGTGCCAGCAGCCAATCGGGGACAGGGTCCTACGAGCAGTACTTC.

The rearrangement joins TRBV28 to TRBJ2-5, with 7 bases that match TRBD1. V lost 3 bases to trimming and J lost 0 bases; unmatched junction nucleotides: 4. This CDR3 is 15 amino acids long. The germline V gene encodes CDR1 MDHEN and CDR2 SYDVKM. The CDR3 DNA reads TGTGCCAGCAGTTTTCCGGGACAGAACCAAGAGACCCAGTACTTC. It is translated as CASSFPGQNQETQYF.

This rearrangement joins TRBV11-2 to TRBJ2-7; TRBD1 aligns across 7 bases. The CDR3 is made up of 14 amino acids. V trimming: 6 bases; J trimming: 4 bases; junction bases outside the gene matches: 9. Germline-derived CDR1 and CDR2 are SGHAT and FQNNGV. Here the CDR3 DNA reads TGTGCCAGCAGTGATCGACAGGGACCATACGAGCAGTACTTC. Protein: CASSDRQGPYEQYF.

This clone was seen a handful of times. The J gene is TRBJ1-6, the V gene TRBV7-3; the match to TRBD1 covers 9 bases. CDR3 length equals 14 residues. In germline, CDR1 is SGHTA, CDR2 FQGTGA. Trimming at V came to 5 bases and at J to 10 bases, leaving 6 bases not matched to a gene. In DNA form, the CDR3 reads TGTGCCAGCAGCCTACAGGGGGCGGAATCACCCCTCCACTTT. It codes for CASSLQGAESPLHF.

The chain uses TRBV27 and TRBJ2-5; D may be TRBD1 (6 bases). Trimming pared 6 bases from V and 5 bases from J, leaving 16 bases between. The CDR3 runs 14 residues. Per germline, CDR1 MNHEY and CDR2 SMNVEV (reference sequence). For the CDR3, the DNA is TGTGCCAGCAGCGTGACAAGGGGGACGGAGACCCAGTACTTC. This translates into CASSVTRGTETQYF.

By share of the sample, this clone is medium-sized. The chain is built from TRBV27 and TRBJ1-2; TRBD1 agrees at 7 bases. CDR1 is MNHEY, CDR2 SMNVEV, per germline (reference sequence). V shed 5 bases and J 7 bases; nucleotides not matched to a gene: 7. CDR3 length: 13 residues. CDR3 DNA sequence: TGTGCCAGCAGTCCTACAGGGGATTTTGGCTACACCTTC. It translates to CASSPTGDFGYTF.